These 2 T cell receptor beta chains share one sample of origin, sequenced in a study of a mutant IDH1 vaccine in newly diagnosed glioma. Sequencing used immunoSEQ multiplex PCR; TCRdb keeps in-frame clones, though not all of them. The table lists just under 95,000 clones, roughly 78% of them singletons. As for time point: baseline, week 1 (first vaccination visit). Treatment here: pre-vaccination baseline after standard-of-care therapy. Sequenced here: PBMCs, sampled from a glioma patient treated with radiotherapy, temozolomide or both. These receptors were collected from a man aged 35 to 55 with glioma.

The chain uses TRBV29-1 and TRBJ2-3; D might be TRBD1 (6 bases). This CDR3 spans 14 amino acids. Looked up from germline, CDR1 is SQVTM and CDR2 is ANQGSEA. Between the trimmed V and J ends, which lost 5 bases and 2 bases, there was a span of 14 bases. Here the CDR3 reads CSVPETGPTDTQYF. The CDR3 region has the DNA TGCAGCGTTCCGGAGACAGGACCCACAGATACGCAGTATTTT.

V gene TRBV5-4 combines with J gene TRBJ2-1, with D unresolved. Germline V gene lookup returns CDR1 SGHNT and CDR2 YYREEE (reference sequence). V dropped 0 bases and J dropped 8 bases, with 12 bases sitting between them. The CDR3 consists of 14 residues. CDR3 DNA: TGTGCCAGCAGCTTGGAAACACCTTTAGATGAGCAGTTCTTC. This translates into CASSLETPLDEQFF.